This T cell receptor beta chain was captured by sequencing in a study of CD8+ T cells in alopecia areata (dated by TCRdb to the late 2010s). Describing the broader study: Treated patients were enrolled in an open-label pilot trial of oral tofacitinib, 5 to 10 mg twice daily, for moderate-to-severe alopecia areata. Patients received tofacitinib for 6 to 18 months and were then followed off drug for 6 months to check for delayed response and recurrence. The SALT score, which quantifies the percentage of affected scalp surface area, was used to measure disease severity in treated patients. In both human patients and the C3H/HeJ mouse model, the study applied high-throughput TCRbeta sequencing to look at T cell clonal expansion in alopecia areata. Scalp tissue and sorted CD4+ and CD8+ peripheral blood T cells from patchy and totalis/universalis alopecia areata patients and from healthy controls were covered by human TCRbeta sequencing. Biopsies were taken from tofacitinib-treated patients at baseline and again at 4 and 24 weeks into treatment, and several of those patients also had a later scalp biopsy. Scalp clonality was compared among normal scalp (n=4), patchy alopecia areata scalp (n=8), and alopecia totalis/universalis scalp (n=8). The RNA source kit depended on sample type: the PAXgene miRNA kit for fixed scalp, the miRNeasy kit for PBMCs, and the RNeasy kit for mouse skin. TCRbeta CDR3 regions were amplified by immunoSEQ multiplex PCR with 35 Vbeta forward and 13 Jbeta reverse primers.

The treatment or condition label here, explained by the study, means: oral pan-JAK inhibitor, 5-10 mg twice daily. Lesional scalp punch biopsies and peripheral blood were obtained from alopecia areata patients. PBMCs were separated by density centrifugation and stained for CD3, CD4 and CD8, after which CD4+ and CD8+ T cells were sorted on a FACSAria. Overall study results and their limits: Because the treated cohort was small and included a single nonresponder, larger studies are needed to assess links between baseline CD8+ expansion and response. Compared with mice, TCR sequences shared between patients were less clear, possibly partly because of HLA diversity across the patient population. Compared with normal scalp, lesional scalp, particularly in alopecia totalis/universalis, had higher clonality and more expanded CD8+ clones, which suggests antigenic drive. Many expanded lesional clones were found to persist in scalp and blood during tofacitinib treatment, and relapse after treatment cessation may be partly explained by this persistence. Scalp TCR repertoire analysis is complicated because resident alphabeta T cells in normal human skin are also sequenced, whereas mouse skin is dominated by gammadelta T cells. With tofacitinib, both scalp clonality and the number of expanded CD8+ clones among the top 100 scalp clones went down significantly.

Preparation of the library involved the immunoSEQ multiplex PCR assay. RNA was extracted from all samples and reverse transcribed into cDNA as template for TCR sequencing. First-strand cDNA was synthesized with SuperScript III using a 2:1 mix of oligo-dT and random hexamers. A synthetic immune receptor repertoire was used to assess amplification bias, and residual bias was removed computationally. In the authors' own workflow: After raw reads were preprocessed to remove errors, the CDR3 was defined following IMGT conventions as running from the conserved cysteine to phenylalanine. To get clonality, Shannon entropy was normalized by log2 of the number of productive unique TCRs and the result was subtracted from 1. Whether scalp clones were CD4 or CD8 was inferred by matching scalp TCRbeta sequences against CD4 and CD8 repertoires sorted from blood. Here the immuneACCESS table is served through TCRdb, limited to in-frame sequences with V and J called. Missing clones are a known gap in these copies; in checked studies unresolved V genes cover under half, and the rest lacks a known reason. For V, J and clone size, that table is used; D and trimming come from the DNA. The sample records some 200,000 clones, approximately 40% of which are singletons. The ten most abundant clones make up approximately 2.4% of the sample.

As regards this clone: The antigen it recognizes is unknown. There are no base qualities to consult, and no much larger clone falls within one base.

CDR1 and CDR2, per the germline V gene, are SGHTA and FQGNSA. The V and J ends are trimmed by 2 bases and 3 bases, leaving 7 bases between them. Including the terminal cysteine and phenylalanine, the CDR3 comprises 13 residues. This entry keeps only the CDR3 DNA: 39 bases, framed from base 1. This sequence uses TRBV7-2 and TRBJ2-5, with the D gene not clear enough to name. The sample in question was CD4+ T cells sorted from blood, obtained around week 36, from a patient treated with tofacitinib. The origin of this receptor is a human donor with alopecia areata. The DNA sequence is as follows: TGTGCCAGCAGCTTATGGAACAAAGAGACCCAGTACTTC. Translated, it gives CASSLWNKETQYF.